Listed below are T cell receptor beta chains from one sample, sequenced in a study of blood T cell repertoires in COVID-19. Some clones are missing from TCRdb's copy, which holds only in-frame ones; the method was immunoSEQ multiplex PCR. The top ten clones hold 2.5% to 3% of a sample with about 170,000 clones, approximately 85% of them seen once. Sequencing input: peripheral blood. These receptors came from a woman at least 80 years old with COVID-19, enrolled during active disease. CDR3s include the opening cysteine and the closing phenylalanine or tryptophan. The D gene is left open where the match is weak. Some rows mark clone size as missing; the rest say once, few, many or name a class of expanded clone.

v_call: TRBV7-2; clone_size: NA; j_call: TRBJ1-5; d_call: TRBD1; cdr3_nt: TGTGCCAGCAGCTTAGTCGCAGGGGGGAGCAATCAGCCCCAGCATTTT; cdr3_aa: CASSLVAGGSNQPQHF
v_call: TRBV27; clone_size: NA; j_call: TRBJ2-4; d_call: TRBD2; cdr3_nt: TGTGCCAGCAGTTTGCTAGCGGGAGCCAAAAACATTCAGTACTTC; cdr3_aa: CASSLLAGAKNIQYF
v_call: TRBV10-3; clone_size: once; j_call: TRBJ1-1; d_call: TRBD1; cdr3_nt: TGTGCCATCAGTACTCTGGGGACAGGGCTTATGAACACTGAAGCTTTCTTT; cdr3_aa: CAISTLGTGLMNTEAFF
v_call: TRBV9; clone_size: NA; j_call: TRBJ1-2; d_call: TRBD1; cdr3_nt: TGTGCCAGCAGCGTAGATTCGGGTCAGGGGGCGACTCCTAACTATGGCTACACCTTC; cdr3_aa: CASSVDSGQGATPNYGYTF
v_call: TRBV6-5; clone_size: NA; j_call: TRBJ1-2; d_call: TRBD1; cdr3_nt: TGTGCCAGCACGGGACAGGGATCTAACTATGGCTACACCTTC; cdr3_aa: CASTGQGSNYGYTF
v_call: TRBV5-1; clone_size: NA; j_call: TRBJ2-2; d_call: NA; cdr3_nt: TGCGCCAGCAGCTTACAGGACGTGGAGGAGCTGTTTTTT; cdr3_aa: CASSLQDVEELFF
v_call: TRBV28; clone_size: NA; j_call: TRBJ2-7; d_call: NA; cdr3_nt: TGTGCCAGCAGTACCCCCCCGGTGGGGGGGCCCTACGAGCAGTACTTC; cdr3_aa: CASSTPPVGGPYEQYF
v_call: TRBV18; clone_size: NA; j_call: TRBJ2-1; d_call: TRBD2; cdr3_nt: TGTGCCAGCTCCCAAGGGACTAGCGGGAGAAATGAGCAGTTCTTC; cdr3_aa: CASSQGTSGRNEQFF
v_call: TRBV19; clone_size: NA; j_call: TRBJ2-7; d_call: NA; cdr3_nt: TGTGCCAGTAGCCTAACAGGGTGGAGCTCCTACGAGCAGTACTTC; cdr3_aa: CASSLTGWSSYEQYF
v_call: TRBV7-9; clone_size: NA; j_call: TRBJ2-3; d_call: NA; cdr3_nt: TGTGCCAGCAGCCCTCCCCCGGGGGCGCAGTATTTT; cdr3_aa: CASSPPPGAQYF
v_call: TRBV6-6; clone_size: NA; j_call: TRBJ1-2; d_call: TRBD1; cdr3_nt: TGTGCCAGCAGTCCGGACAGGGGCCATGGCTACACCTTC; cdr3_aa: CASSPDRGHGYTF
v_call: TRBV3-1/TRBV3-2; clone_size: NA; j_call: TRBJ2-2; d_call: TRBD2; cdr3_nt: TGTGCCAGCAGCCGGCGACTAGCGGGGGACACCGGGGAGCTGTTTTTT; cdr3_aa: CASSRRLAGDTGELFF
v_call: TRBV18; clone_size: NA; j_call: TRBJ1-1; d_call: NA; cdr3_nt: TGTGCCAGCTCACTCCTGACGGGAGTCACTGAAGCTTTCTTT; cdr3_aa: CASSLLTGVTEAFF
v_call: TRBV24-1; clone_size: NA; j_call: TRBJ2-2; d_call: TRBD1; cdr3_nt: TGTGCCACAGGACAGGGGAACACCGGGGAGCTGTTTTTT; cdr3_aa: CATGQGNTGELFF
v_call: TRBV18; clone_size: NA; j_call: TRBJ2-3; d_call: TRBD2; cdr3_nt: TGTGCCAGCTCACGAGCGGGACTAGCACTCCTAGATACGCAGTATTTT; cdr3_aa: CASSRAGLALLDTQYF
v_call: TRBV10-3; clone_size: once; j_call: TRBJ2-7; d_call: NA; cdr3_nt: TGTGCCATCAGTTCCAGGGGGGACTCCTACGAGCAGTACTTC; cdr3_aa: CAISSRGDSYEQYF
v_call: TRBV19; clone_size: NA; j_call: TRBJ2-7; d_call: TRBD1; cdr3_nt: TGTGCCAGTAGTCACAGGGGAATCACCTACGAGCAGTACTTC; cdr3_aa: CASSHRGITYEQYF
v_call: TRBV3-1/TRBV3-2; clone_size: NA; j_call: TRBJ1-2; d_call: NA; cdr3_nt: TGTGCCAGCAGACTCCTGAGCGGGGCAGGCTATGGCTACACCTTC; cdr3_aa: CASRLLSGAGYGYTF
v_call: TRBV4-1; clone_size: NA; j_call: TRBJ1-2; d_call: TRBD1; cdr3_nt: TGCGCCAGCAGCCAAACTACAGGGGGCGGAGGCTATGGCTACACCTTC; cdr3_aa: CASSQTTGGGGYGYTF
v_call: TRBV5-1; clone_size: NA; j_call: TRBJ2-3; d_call: TRBD2; cdr3_nt: TGCGCCAGCGGCACTAGCGGAAGCACAGATACGCAGTATTTT; cdr3_aa: CASGTSGSTDTQYF
v_call: TRBV4-3; clone_size: NA; j_call: TRBJ1-2; d_call: NA; cdr3_nt: TGCGCCAGCAGCCAAGATCGGGGGGCAGAGGGTGGCTACACCTTC; cdr3_aa: CASSQDRGAEGGYTF
v_call: TRBV19; clone_size: NA; j_call: TRBJ1-5; d_call: TRBD1; cdr3_nt: TGTGCCAGTACCTCCGGGACAGGGACCTACTATAGCAATCAGCCCCAGCATTTT; cdr3_aa: CASTSGTGTYYSNQPQHF
v_call: TRBV5-1; clone_size: NA; j_call: TRBJ2-7; d_call: NA; cdr3_nt: TGCGCCAGCAGCTTGGATCGTGGCAGGGGTTACTCAATTTACGAGCAGTACTTC; cdr3_aa: CASSLDRGRGYSIYEQYF
v_call: TRBV20-1; clone_size: NA; j_call: TRBJ2-3; d_call: NA; cdr3_nt: TGCAGTGCTAGTTACAGGATAACAGATACGCAGTATTTT; cdr3_aa: CSASYRITDTQYF
v_call: TRBV5-6; clone_size: NA; j_call: TRBJ2-3; d_call: TRBD2; cdr3_nt: TGTGCCAGCAGCCTGGGACTAGCGGGGGGCCGGTATACGCAGTATTTT; cdr3_aa: CASSLGLAGGRYTQYF
v_call: TRBV6-4; clone_size: NA; j_call: TRBJ1-3; d_call: NA; cdr3_nt: TGTGCCAACTCCGGGTGCTCTGGAAACACCATATATTTT; cdr3_aa: CANSGCSGNTIYF
v_call: TRBV19; clone_size: NA; j_call: TRBJ1-5; d_call: NA; cdr3_nt: TGTGCCAGTAGCGCCACAGGGATCAGTCAGCCCCAGCATTTT; cdr3_aa: CASSATGISQPQHF
v_call: TRBV4-3; clone_size: NA; j_call: TRBJ1-3; d_call: NA; cdr3_nt: TGCGCCAGCAGCCAAGATGGAGGAATCTCTGGAAACACCATATATTTT; cdr3_aa: CASSQDGGISGNTIYF